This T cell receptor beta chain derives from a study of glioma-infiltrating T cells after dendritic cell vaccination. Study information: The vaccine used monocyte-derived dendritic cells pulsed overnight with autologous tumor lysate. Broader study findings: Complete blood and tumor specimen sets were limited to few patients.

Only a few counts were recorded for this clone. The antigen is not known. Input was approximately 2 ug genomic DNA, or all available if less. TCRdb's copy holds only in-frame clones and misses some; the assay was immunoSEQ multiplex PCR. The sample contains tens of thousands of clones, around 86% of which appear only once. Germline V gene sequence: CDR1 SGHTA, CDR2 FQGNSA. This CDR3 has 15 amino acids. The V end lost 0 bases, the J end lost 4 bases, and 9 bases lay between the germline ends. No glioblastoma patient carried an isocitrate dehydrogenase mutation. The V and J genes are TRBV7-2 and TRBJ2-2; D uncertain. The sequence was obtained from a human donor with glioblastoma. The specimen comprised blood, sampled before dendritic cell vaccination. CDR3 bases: TGTGCCAGCAGCTTAGCAGGTCGCGGCACCGGGGAGCTGTTTTTT. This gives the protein CASSLAGRGTGELFF.